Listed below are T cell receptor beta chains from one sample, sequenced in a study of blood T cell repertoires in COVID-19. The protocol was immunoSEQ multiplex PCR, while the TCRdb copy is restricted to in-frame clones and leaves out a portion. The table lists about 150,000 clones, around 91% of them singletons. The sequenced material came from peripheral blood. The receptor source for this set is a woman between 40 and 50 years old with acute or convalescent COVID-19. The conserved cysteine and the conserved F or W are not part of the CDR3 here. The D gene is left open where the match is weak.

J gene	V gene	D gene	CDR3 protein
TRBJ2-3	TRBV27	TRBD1	ASRWDRNTDTQY
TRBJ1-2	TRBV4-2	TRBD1	ASSQVAGDSGGLYGYT
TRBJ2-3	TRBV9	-	ASSPQGLAVGNTQY
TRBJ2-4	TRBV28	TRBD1	ASTKQGMWAKNIQY
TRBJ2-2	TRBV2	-	ASRPAQSTGELF
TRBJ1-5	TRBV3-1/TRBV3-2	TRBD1	ASSQVTGGNQPQH
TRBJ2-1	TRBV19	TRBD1	ASSAPTGGEF
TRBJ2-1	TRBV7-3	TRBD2	ASSPGSGGGNNEQF
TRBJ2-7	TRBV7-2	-	ASSLATTGPYEQY
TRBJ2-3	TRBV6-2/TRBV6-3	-	ASSYRESDTQY
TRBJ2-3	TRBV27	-	ASSLSFGGITLGQY
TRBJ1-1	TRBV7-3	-	ASSSRGGDTEAF
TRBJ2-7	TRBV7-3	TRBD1	ASSFGPLGGQGYEQY
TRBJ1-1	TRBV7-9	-	ASSLILNTEAF
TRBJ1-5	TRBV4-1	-	ASSQVEVGQPQH
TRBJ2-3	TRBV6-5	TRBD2	ASSYASGADTQY
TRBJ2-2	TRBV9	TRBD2	ASDVAGGPGTGELF
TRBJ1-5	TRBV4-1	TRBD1	ASSQGSPGQGDHQPQH
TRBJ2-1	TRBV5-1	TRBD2	ASSLIQRGYNEQF
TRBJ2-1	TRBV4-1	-	ASSPPGNNEQF
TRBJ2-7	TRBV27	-	ASSLQFGNYEQY
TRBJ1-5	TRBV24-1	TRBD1	ATSDRDSGQPQH
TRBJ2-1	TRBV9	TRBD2	ASSGKRGGRSYNEQF
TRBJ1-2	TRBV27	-	ASSFEAGDKFYGYT
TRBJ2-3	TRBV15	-	ATSRDIADTQY
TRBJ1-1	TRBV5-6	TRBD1	ASSGDRTMNTEAF
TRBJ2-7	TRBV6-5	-	ASSYSSRGAYEQY
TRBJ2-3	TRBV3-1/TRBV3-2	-	ASSQAVGAVTDTQY
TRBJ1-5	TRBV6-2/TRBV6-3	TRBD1	ASSPNRGEGNQPQH
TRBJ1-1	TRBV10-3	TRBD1	AISTGTGVNTEAF
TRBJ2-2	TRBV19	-	ASSIQGTGELF
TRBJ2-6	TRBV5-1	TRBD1	ASSLDRAGANVLT
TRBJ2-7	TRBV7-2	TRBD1	ASRPLGQGLYEQY
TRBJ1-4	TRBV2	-	ASSDTGLNEKLF
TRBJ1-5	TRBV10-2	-	ASSTYSRSNQPQH
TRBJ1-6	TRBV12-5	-	ASGLIDSPLH
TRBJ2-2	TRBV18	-	ASSPDRSTGELF
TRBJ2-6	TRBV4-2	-	ASAESTYSGANVLT
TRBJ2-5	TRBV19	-	ASSNRNRDGLETQY
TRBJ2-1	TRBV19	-	ASSMGALSSGYYNEQF
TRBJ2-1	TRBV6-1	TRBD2	ASSEAGLFSEQF
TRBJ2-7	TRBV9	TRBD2	ASSVLSGDSYEQY
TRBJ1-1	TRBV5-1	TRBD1	ASSRFIPGTGGSEAF